This note documents a single TCR beta chain sequence. This sample is part of a study of T cell changes during pregnancy in multiple sclerosis. Sequenced by immunoSEQ multiplex PCR; TCRdb stores in-frame clones only, minus some. The table has tens of thousands of clones, about 91% seen once; the top ten hold 0.95% to 1.5%. Germline CDR1 and CDR2: LNHDA and SQIVND (reference sequence). Trimming removed 3 bases at V and 7 bases at J, with 10 bases between. The CDR3 consists of 14 residues. This receptor was identified in a female donor in good health, enrolled as a control in a pregnancy study. The chain joins TRBV19 to TRBJ1-6; D ambiguous. The sequences come from peripheral blood, collected after pregnancy. The CDR3 is CASSIAAGNSPLHF. The CDR3 region has the DNA TGTGCCAGTAGTATTGCCGCGGGGAATTCACCCCTCCACTTT.